Following are 7 T cell receptor beta chains from one sample sequenced in a study of blood T cell repertoires in COVID-19 (dated by TCRdb to the early 2020s). Libraries came from the immunoSEQ multiplex PCR assay. TCRdb's version of the immuneACCESS table is confined to in-frame rearrangements and falls short of the full clone set. An unresolved V gene accounts for under half of the shortfall where checked; the remainder is of unknown origin. Counted in this sample were about 63,000 clones; 79% of them appeared once. About 32% of the sample is held by the ten biggest clonotypes. Sequenced sample: peripheral blood. The receptors come from a human donor in a cohort sampled during active COVID-19.

The chain couples TRBV5-6 to TRBJ2-6, with D perhaps TRBD1 (6 bases). CDR3 length: 15 amino acids. The germline V gene encodes CDR1 SGHDT and CDR2 YYEEEE. V was cut by 4 bases and J by 2 bases, with 10 bases left in between. DNA of the CDR3: TGTGCCAGCAGCCTGGACAGACCTGGGGCCAACGTCCTGACTTTC. Its translation: CASSLDRPGANVLTF.

The CDR3 region has the DNA TGCGCCAGCAGCCAAGATCCGGGGGGCGCTGGGAACACTGAAGCTTTCTTT. This translates into CASSQDPGGAGNTEAFF. The chain employs TRBV4-3 and TRBJ1-1; tentative D call: TRBD1 (6 bases). The CDR3 extends over 17 amino acids. Germline V gene lookup returns CDR1 LGHNA and CDR2 YSLEER. Trimming took off 0 bases at V and 1 base at J, with 15 bases between the two ends.

V gene TRBV6-6 combines with J gene TRBJ1-1; D uncertain. Germline lookup yields CDR1 MNHNY and CDR2 SVGAGI (reference sequence). The CDR3 covers 11 residues. The V gene lost 6 bases and the J gene lost 8 bases, with 10 bases spanning the gap. CDR3 sequence reads: CASSPRAEAFF. The CDR3 DNA is TGTGCCAGCAGCCCGCGGGCAGAAGCTTTCTTT.

J is TRBJ2-7 and V is TRBV9; the D is unclear. The CDR3 covers 15 residues. V was cut by 0 bases and J by 0 bases, with 10 bases left in between. Germline V gives CDR1 SGDLS, CDR2 YYNGEE. CDR3 sequence (DNA): TGTGCCAGCAGCGTAGGGGCAGGTACCTCCTACGAGCAGTACTTC. Translating gives CASSVGAGTSYEQYF.

The chain combines TRBV6-5 with TRBJ2-7, with TRBD1 matching 10 bases. CDR3 size: 15 residues. The V gene's germline CDR1 is MNHEY and CDR2 SVGAGI. Trimming at V came to 2 bases and at J to 2 bases, leaving 3 bases not matched to a gene. CDR3 in DNA: TGTGCCAGCAGTTACGGACAGGGGGAAACCTACGAGCAGTACTTC. The encoded protein is CASSYGQGETYEQYF.

The chain links TRBV7-3 to TRBJ2-1, with 8 bases that match TRBD2. The V segment lost 3 bases and the J segment 5 bases; nucleotides outside the gene matches: 6. This CDR3 spans 15 amino acids. CDR1 SGHTA and CDR2 FQGTGA come from the germline V gene. This CDR3 is CASSLGTRTNNEQFF. In DNA form, the CDR3 reads TGTGCCAGCAGCTTGGGGACTAGGACGAACAATGAGCAGTTCTTC.

J is TRBJ1-5 and V is TRBV27, with D perhaps TRBD1 (6 bases). The CDR3 length is 15 residues. Germline V gene sequence: CDR1 MNHEY, CDR2 SMNVEV (reference sequence). Trimming cost V 2 bases and J 4 bases, with 12 bases left between them. The CDR3 DNA reads as TGTGCCAGCAGTTTAAAACAGGGAGTAAATCAGCCCCAGCATTTT. Translating it yields CASSLKQGVNQPQHF.